These 32 T cell receptor beta chains originate from one sample sequenced in a study of blood T cell repertoires in COVID-19. Using immunoSEQ multiplex PCR, the repertoire was profiled, and TCRdb retains in-frame clones only, with some absent. The sample carries some 38,000 clones, roughly nine tenths recorded once. Sample: peripheral blood. These receptors came from a man in his 70s with acute or convalescent COVID-19.

The chain uses TRBV7-2 and TRBJ2-1, with 7 bases identical to TRBD2. V trimming: 6 bases; J trimming: 6 bases; junction bases outside the gene matches: 11. Germline V CDR1 and CDR2: SGHTA, FQGNSA. The CDR3 has 15 amino acids. The DNA of the CDR3 is TGTGCCAGCAGTCTGGGGGGAGGGCCGGGCAATGAGCAGTTCTTC. Translating gives CASSLGGGPGNEQFF.

V is TRBV5-1 and J is TRBJ2-3, with 13 bases aligning to TRBD2. The CDR3 covers 16 residues. Trimming took 0 bases from V and 3 from J; bases not matched to a gene: 1. From germline, CDR1 is SGHRS and CDR2 YFSETQ. CDR3: CASSLGTSGRTDTQYF. Here the CDR3 DNA reads TGCGCCAGCAGCTTGGGGACTAGCGGGAGAACAGATACGCAGTATTTT.

The rearrangement joins TRBV5-5 to TRBJ2-5, with 8 bases matching TRBD1. This CDR3 region has 19 residues. The V and J ends lost 0 bases and 0 bases, in that order; junction bases with no gene match: 13. In germline, CDR1 is SGHKS, CDR2 YYEKEE (reference sequence). The CDR3 sequence: CASSLGDYDRGQYQETQYF. CDR3 DNA sequence: TGTGCCAGCAGCTTGGGGGATTACGACAGGGGACAGTACCAAGAGACCCAGTACTTC.

This chain connects TRBV12-5 to TRBJ2-7; D gene ambiguous. The CDR3 runs 14 residues. Germline assignment: CDR1 LGHNT and CDR2 FRNRAP. Trimming took 1 base from V and 2 from J, leaving 9 bases between them. The CDR3 spells CASGLDSTPYEQYF. The CDR3 nucleotides read TGTGCTAGTGGTTTGGATAGTACCCCCTACGAGCAGTACTTC.

This clone was counted a single time. CDR3 DNA: TGTGCCAGCAGTGACCGGAACACCGGGGAGCTGTTTTTT. This encodes CASSDRNTGELFF. This rearrangement joins TRBV25-1 to TRBJ2-2, with D hard to call. There are 13 residues in the CDR3. The germline V gene has CDR1 MGHDK and CDR2 SYGVNS. The germline V and J ends were trimmed by 3 bases and 1 base, with 3 bases remaining between them. Complete variable domain (other parts from reference TRBV25-1 and TRBJ2-2): EADIYQTPRYLVIGTGKKITLECSQTMGHDKMYWYQQDPGMELHLIHYSYGVNSTEKGDLSSESTVSRIRTEHFPLTLESARPSHTSQYLCASSDRNTGELFFGEGSRLTVL.

The chain employs TRBV24-1 and TRBJ2-7, with D perhaps TRBD1 (6 bases). Per the germline V gene, CDR1 is KGHDR and CDR2 is SFDVKD. The CDR3 sequence is 13 residues long. V lost 3 bases and J lost 2, with 7 bases in between. CDR3 loop: CATSDDRTYEQYF. CDR3 bases: TGTGCCACCAGTGATGACAGGACCTACGAGCAGTACTTC.

V and J are TRBV5-6 and TRBJ2-5; no firm D call. This CDR3 comprises 13 residues. Per germline, CDR1 SGHDT and CDR2 YYEEEE. Trimming took 0 bases from V and 6 from J, leaving 9 bases between them. The CDR3 loop is CASSLGREKTQYF. In DNA, the CDR3 is TGTGCCAGCAGCTTGGGTCGCGAGAAGACCCAGTACTTC.

The gene calls are TRBV5-4 and TRBJ2-1; D is undetermined. Germline loops: CDR1 SGHNT, CDR2 YYREEE (reference sequence). V lost 4 bases, J lost 3 bases, and 14 bases lay in between. CDR3 size: 15 residues. CDR3 region: CASSQPLGNYNEQFF. The DNA of the CDR3 is TGTGCCAGCAGCCAACCCCTTGGCAACTACAATGAGCAGTTCTTC.

This chain uses TRBV24-1 with TRBJ2-4, with TRBD1 as a possible D gene (5 bases). Germline V gene sequence: CDR1 KGHDR, CDR2 SFDVKD. The CDR3 is 15 amino acids. V was clipped by 4 bases and J by 2 bases, with 11 bases between them. The CDR3 sequence is CATSEMTDPKNIQYF. DNA of the CDR3: TGTGCCACCAGTGAAATGACAGACCCCAAAAACATTCAGTACTTC.

J is TRBJ1-2 and V is TRBV6-6; 7 nucleotides agree with TRBD1. The CDR3 extends over 17 amino acids. CDR1 and CDR2 (germline): MNHNY, SVGAGI (reference sequence). Trimming removed 5 bases from V and 5 bases from J; junction bases left unmatched: 17. CDR3 bases: TGTGCCAGCAGTCCCAAGGGGGCAGGGGAATCATTGTATGGCTACACCTTC. Translation gives CASSPKGAGESLYGYTF.

The chain recombines TRBV5-4 with TRBJ2-4, with TRBD2 identical over 11 bases. V was clipped by 5 bases and J by 0 bases; unmatched bases: 4. There are 16 residues in the CDR3. Germline V lookup: CDR1 SGHNT, CDR2 YYREEE (reference sequence). In DNA form, the CDR3 reads TGTGCCAGCAGTACCGGGACTAGCGGAGCCAAAAACATTCAGTACTTC. This gives the protein CASSTGTSGAKNIQYF.

The chain links TRBV27 to TRBJ2-1; TRBD1 is a possible D gene (5 bases). V was trimmed by 9 bases and J by 8 bases, leaving 17 bases between them. Germline CDR1 and CDR2: MNHEY and SMNVEV (reference sequence). The CDR3 contains 13 residues. The CDR3 DNA reads as TGTGCCAGGGTAGGATGTGGACACGATGAGCAGTTCTTC. Its protein product is CARVGCGHDEQFF.

In regard to this clone: Other DNA sequences within the sample encode an identical CDR3. The rearrangement links TRBV10-3 to TRBJ1-5; D ambiguous. From germline, CDR1 is ENHRY and CDR2 SYGVKD. V was shortened by 2 bases and J by 1 base, with 12 bases between the two germline ends. This CDR3 contains 16 residues. The CDR3: CAISEGGGPSNQPQHF. CDR3 coding DNA: TGTGCCATCAGTGAGGGAGGAGGGCCGAGCAATCAGCCCCAGCATTTT.

The chain uses TRBV12-3 or TRBV12-4 and TRBJ1-5; D not resolved. The V and J ends lost 7 bases and 6 bases respectively, with 10 bases between them. This CDR3 contains 12 residues. The DNA for the CDR3 is TGTGCCAGCACCTTTAAAGCTCAGCCCCAGCATTTT. Translation gives CASTFKAQPQHF.

The chain employs TRBV29-1 and TRBJ2-7, with D perhaps matching TRBD2 (7 bases). Germline CDR1 SQVTM, CDR2 ANQGSEA. Trimming pared 6 bases from V and 6 bases from J, leaving 18 bases between. The CDR3 is made up of 13 amino acids. The CDR3 nucleotides are TGCAGCGTCTCTTGGGGGGGGCGGGTCGAGCAGTACTTC. Translating it yields CSVSWGGRVEQYF.

The CDR3: CASSQEAGRVVNEQFF. The CDR3 nucleotides read TGCGCCAGCAGCCAAGAAGCCGGGAGGGTGGTCAATGAGCAGTTCTTC. The J gene is TRBJ2-1, the V gene TRBV4-3; 8 bases are shared with TRBD2. J lost 6 bases, V lost 0 bases, and 7 bases had no gene match. The CDR3 runs to 16 residues. Germline V gives CDR1 LGHNA, CDR2 YSLEER.

The chain links TRBV29-1 to TRBJ2-2, with TRBD2 as a possible D gene (5 bases). Germline V lookup: CDR1 SQVTM, CDR2 ANQGSEA. The CDR3 has 15 residues. V was shortened by 3 bases and J by 4 bases, with 15 bases between the two germline ends. The CDR3 reads CSVDPRRAGTGELFF. The CDR3 nucleotides read TGCAGCGTTGATCCCCGACGGGCGGGCACCGGGGAGCTGTTTTTT.

The chain combines TRBV9 with TRBJ2-3, with 12 positions matching TRBD2. The length of the CDR3 is 16 residues. V was pared by 3 bases and J by 0 bases, with 2 bases of the junction left unmatched. The germline CDR1 and CDR2 sequences are SGDLS and YYNGEE. The CDR3 DNA sequence: TGTGCCAGCAGCGCCGGGACTAGCGGGAGCACAGATACGCAGTATTTT. Translating it yields CASSAGTSGSTDTQYF.

This clone was seen a single time. The V call is TRBV7-9, the J call TRBJ2-1; D might be TRBD1 (6 bases). CDR3 length: 14 amino acids. CDR1 is SEHNR and CDR2 is FQNEAQ in the germline V gene (reference sequence). Trimming stripped 4 bases from V and 3 bases from J, with 10 bases between. The CDR3 sequence is CASSSGTHYNEQFF. CDR3 DNA: TGTGCCAGCAGCTCCGGGACACACTACAATGAGCAGTTCTTC.

Concerning this clone: This CDR3 is also generated by other DNA sequences in the sample. V is TRBV5-1 and J is TRBJ1-4; unclear D gene. The CDR3 runs 14 residues. Germline CDR1 and CDR2: SGHRS and YFSETQ. V was trimmed by 4 bases and J by 0 bases, leaving 7 bases between them. This CDR3 is CASSLTATNEKLFF. In DNA, the CDR3 is TGCGCCAGCAGCCTAACCGCAACTAATGAAAAACTGTTTTTT. The full variable domain, with the rest looked up from reference TRBV5-1 and TRBJ1-4, is KAGVTQTPRYLIKTRGQQVTLSCSPISGHRSVSWYQQTPGQGLQFLFEYFSETQRNKGNFPGRFSGRQFSNSRSEMNVSTLELGDSALYLCASSLTATNEKLFFGSGTQLSVL.

The chain recombines TRBV5-4 with TRBJ2-7, with 9 bases identical to TRBD2. The CDR3 has 15 residues. Trimming at V came to 2 bases and at J to 5 bases, leaving 8 bases not matched to a gene. The germline gives CDR1 SGHNT, CDR2 YYREEE (reference sequence). CDR3 sequence reads: CASSLAGGGGDEQYF. The CDR3 DNA is TGTGCCAGCAGCTTAGCGGGAGGAGGGGGGGACGAGCAGTACTTC.

This sequence joins TRBV7-8 and TRBJ2-2, with 10 nucleotides matching TRBD2. The CDR3 sequence is 16 residues long. Trimming removed 5 bases from V and 7 bases from J; junction bases left unmatched: 10. CDR1 and CDR2 from the germline V gene are SGHVS and FQNEAQ. The CDR3 here is CASSPDLAGVSGELFF. DNA of the CDR3: TGTGCCAGCAGCCCAGACCTAGCGGGAGTGAGCGGGGAGCTGTTTTTT. Complete variable domain (other parts from reference TRBV7-8 and TRBJ2-2): GAGVSQSPRYKVAKRGQDVALRCDPISGHVSLFWYQQALGQGPEFLTYFQNEAQLDKSGLPSDRFFAERPEGSVSTLKIQRTQQEDSAVYLCASSPDLAGVSGELFFGEGSRLTVL.

As regards this clone: A junction end diverges from the germline sequence, so it may reflect a read error. Here the CDR3 reads CASSHPGMRTTRYF. The CDR3 region has the DNA TGTGCCAGCAGCCATCCGGGAATGAGGACCACCCGGTACTTC. This chain uses TRBV7-8 with TRBJ2-5; a weak D match, TRBD2 (5 bases). The CDR3 runs to 14 residues. Germline V gives CDR1 SGHVS, CDR2 FQNEAQ. The full variable domain, completed using reference TRBV7-8 and TRBJ2-5, is GAGVSQSPRYKVAKRGQDVALRCDPISGHVSLFWYQQALGQGPEFLTYFQNEAQLDKSGLPSDRFFAERPEGSVSTLKIQRTQQEDSAVYLCASSHPGMRTTRYFGPGTRLLVL.

This chain uses TRBV29-1 with TRBJ2-5, with 7 bases that match TRBD2. This CDR3 contains 13 residues. The germline CDR1 and CDR2 sequences are SQVTM and ANQGSEA. Losses at the gene ends were 2 bases for V and 5 bases for J; bases not matched to a gene: 5. CDR3 sequence: CSVERPAGETQYF. The CDR3 DNA reads as TGCAGCGTTGAACGTCCAGCGGGGGAGACCCAGTACTTC.

The gene calls are TRBV28 and TRBJ1-4, with D possibly TRBD1 on 6 matching bases. V shed 4 bases and J shed 8 bases, with 14 bases lying between them. The CDR3 extends over 14 amino acids. Germline V gene lookup returns CDR1 MDHEN and CDR2 SYDVKM. The CDR3 loop is CASSSQGMREKLFF. For the CDR3, the DNA is TGTGCCAGCAGTTCTCAGGGGATGAGGGAAAAACTGTTTTTT.

This clone was detected only once. The rearrangement joins TRBV9 to TRBJ1-1; 9 nucleotides align to TRBD1. This CDR3 has 14 residues. The V and J ends lost 2 bases and 4 bases, in that order; junction bases with no gene match: 3. The germline gives CDR1 SGDLS, CDR2 YYNGEE. This CDR3 is CASSVRDRATEAFF. The CDR3 coding sequence is TGTGCCAGCAGCGTCCGGGACAGGGCCACTGAAGCTTTCTTT.

The V and J genes are TRBV5-5 and TRBJ2-5, with TRBD1 matching over 7 bases. The CDR3 contains 15 residues. V gave up 2 bases and J gave up 2 bases; unmatched junction bases: 6. The germline V gene encodes CDR1 SGHKS and CDR2 YYEKEE (reference sequence). The DNA of the CDR3 is TGTGCCAGCAGCTTCAGGGGGTTAGTACAAGAGACCCAGTACTTC. This encodes CASSFRGLVQETQYF.

The CDR3 loop is CASSLWRGETQYF. CDR3 coding DNA: TGTGCCAGCAGCTTGTGGCGGGGGGAGACCCAGTACTTC. This chain joins TRBV11-2 and TRBJ2-5; 7 bases are shared with TRBD2. With V trimmed by 3 bases and J by 5 bases, 3 bases remained unmatched. CDR1 and CDR2 (germline): SGHAT, FQNNGV. The CDR3 is made up of 13 amino acids.

The genes are TRBV15 and TRBJ1-5; perhaps TRBD1 as D (6 bases). The V end was cut by 0 bases, the J end by 2 bases, with 11 bases between. The germline V gene encodes CDR1 LNHNV and CDR2 YYDKDF (reference sequence). The CDR3 spans 16 residues. The CDR3 DNA sequence: TGTGCCACCAGCAGAGATCGGGGGGCCGGCAATCAGCCCCAGCATTTT. Protein: CATSRDRGAGNQPQHF.

The chain has TRBV19 and TRBJ1-5, with D possibly matching TRBD1 (6 bases). In germline, CDR1 is LNHDA, CDR2 SQIVND (reference sequence). The CDR3 runs 17 residues. V was trimmed by 6 bases and J by 5 bases, leaving 23 bases between them. CDR3 amino acids: CASRARSFRGLDQPQHF. The CDR3 DNA is TGTGCCAGTAGAGCCCGATCCTTCAGGGGCCTCGATCAGCCCCAGCATTTT.

J is TRBJ2-7 and V is TRBV4-1; 11 nucleotides line up with TRBD2. The V gene's germline CDR1 is MGHRA and CDR2 YSYEKL. After removal of 6 bases from V and 3 bases from J, the junction contained 4 bases not matched to a gene. The CDR3 is 14 residues long. CDR3 sequence: CASRLLAGDYEQYF. Written as DNA, the CDR3 is TGCGCCAGCAGGCTACTAGCGGGGGACTACGAGCAGTACTTC.

CDR3: CATSSQTGHSGNTIYF. The CDR3 DNA is TGTGCCACCAGCAGCCAAACAGGACACTCTGGAAACACCATATATTTT. This chain uses TRBV15 with TRBJ1-3, with D perhaps TRBD1 (5 bases). The CDR3 consists of 16 residues. The germline V gene has CDR1 LNHNV and CDR2 YYDKDF (reference sequence). V lost 3 bases, J lost 0 bases, and 12 bases lay in between.